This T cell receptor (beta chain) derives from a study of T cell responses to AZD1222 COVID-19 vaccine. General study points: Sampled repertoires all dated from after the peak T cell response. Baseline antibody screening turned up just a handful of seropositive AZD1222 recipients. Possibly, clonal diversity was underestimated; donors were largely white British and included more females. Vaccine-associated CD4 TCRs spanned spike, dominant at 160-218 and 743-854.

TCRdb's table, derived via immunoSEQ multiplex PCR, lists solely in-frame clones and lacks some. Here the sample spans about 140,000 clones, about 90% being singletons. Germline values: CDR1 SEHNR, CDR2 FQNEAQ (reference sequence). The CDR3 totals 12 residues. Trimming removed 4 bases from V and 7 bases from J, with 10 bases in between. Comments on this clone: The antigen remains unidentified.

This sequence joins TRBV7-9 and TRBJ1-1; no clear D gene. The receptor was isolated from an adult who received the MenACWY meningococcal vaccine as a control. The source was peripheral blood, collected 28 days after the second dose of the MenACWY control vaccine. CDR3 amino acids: CASSWRGIEAFF. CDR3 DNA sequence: TGTGCCAGCAGCTGGCGAGGGATTGAAGCTTTCTTT.